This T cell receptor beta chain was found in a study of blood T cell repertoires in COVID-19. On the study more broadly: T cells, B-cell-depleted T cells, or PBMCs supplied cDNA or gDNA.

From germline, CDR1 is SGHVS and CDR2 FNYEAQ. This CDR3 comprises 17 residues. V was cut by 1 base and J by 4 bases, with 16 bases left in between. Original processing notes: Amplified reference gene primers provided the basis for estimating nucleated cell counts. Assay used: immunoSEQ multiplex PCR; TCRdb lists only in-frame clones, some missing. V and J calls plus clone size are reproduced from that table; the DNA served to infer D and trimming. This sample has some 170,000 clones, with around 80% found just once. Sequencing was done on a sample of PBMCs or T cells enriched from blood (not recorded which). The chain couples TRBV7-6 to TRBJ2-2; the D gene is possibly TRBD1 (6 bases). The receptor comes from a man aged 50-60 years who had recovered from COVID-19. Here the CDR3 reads CASSLEIWTVGTGELFF. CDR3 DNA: TGTGCCAGCAGCTTAGAGATATGGACAGTAGGCACCGGGGAGCTGTTTTTT.